The next 21 T cell receptor beta chains were all read from a single sample in a study of blood T cell repertoires in COVID-19. The method was immunoSEQ multiplex PCR; TCRdb's version includes in-frame clones alone and lacks a portion of them. The table records over 70,000 clones, approximately 90% of them present only once. The material sequenced was peripheral blood. The receptors originated from a human donor with active COVID-19. The donor label of this sample is uncertain.

V and J are TRBV7-9 and TRBJ2-7; 9 bases align to TRBD1. There are 14 residues in the CDR3. Unmatched junction bases numbered 5, after V lost 5 bases and J lost 3 bases. The germline V gene has CDR1 SEHNR and CDR2 FQNEAQ (reference sequence). The CDR3 reads CASSVGDRDYEQYF. As DNA, the CDR3 is TGTGCCAGCAGCGTTGGGGACAGGGACTACGAGCAGTACTTC.

About this clone itself: It is likely a read error, because the conserved phenylalanine at the end of the CDR3 is missing. The limits of the CDR3 on the DNA are not certain, so only TCRdb's listed CDR3 is given. The chain employs TRBV10-3 and TRBJ1-2. Germline CDR1 ENHRY, CDR2 SYGVKD. The CDR3 is 9 amino acids in total, end residues counted. CDR3 in amino acids: CAIRGRQPL.

The chain couples TRBV19 to TRBJ2-5; no reliable D call. The germline V gene encodes CDR1 LNHDA and CDR2 SQIVND (reference sequence). The V gene lost 1 base and the J gene lost 2 bases, with 11 bases spanning the gap. This CDR3 comprises 15 residues. CDR3 in amino acids: CASSIVAGRQETQYF. The CDR3 nucleotides are TGTGCCAGTAGTATAGTGGCAGGCAGACAAGAGACCCAGTACTTC.

V gene TRBV3-1 (or the pseudogene TRBV3-2) combines with J gene TRBJ2-1; D possibly corresponds to TRBD1 (7 bases). CDR1 and CDR2 (germline): LGHDT, YNNKEL (reference sequence). V was shortened by 5 bases and J by 7 bases, with 12 bases between the two germline ends. CDR3 length equals 13 residues. This CDR3 is CASSVQGRNEQFF. CDR3 nucleotides: TGTGCCAGCAGCGTACAGGGGAGGAATGAGCAGTTCTTC.

This clone appeared a single time. V and J are TRBV3-1 (or the pseudogene TRBV3-2) and TRBJ2-5; D possibly corresponds to TRBD1 (5 bases). The V gene lost 0 bases and the J gene lost 7 bases, with 12 bases spanning the gap. Germline values: CDR1 LGHDT, CDR2 YNNKEL (reference sequence). This CDR3 contains 14 residues. CDR3 in DNA: TGTGCCAGCAGCCAAGACAGGGTGACCGGGACCCAGTACTTC. Translated, it gives CASSQDRVTGTQYF.

About this clone itself: The sample has other DNA sequences that encode this CDR3 too. The CDR3 DNA reads as TGCGCCAGCAGCAACGGACAGCCGAACACTGAAGCTTTCTTT. Protein: CASSNGQPNTEAFF. The chain uses TRBV5-1 and TRBJ1-1; possibly TRBD1 for D (6 bases). The CDR3 spans 14 residues. Germline V gives CDR1 SGHRS, CDR2 YFSETQ. V gave up 4 bases and J gave up 1 base, with 11 bases separating them.

This clone has just a few counts. V and J are TRBV2 and TRBJ1-6, with a weak D call TRBD1 (6 bases). Germline loops: CDR1 SNHLY, CDR2 FYNNEI. V gave up 4 bases and J gave up 7 bases, with 17 bases separating them. The CDR3 extends over 16 amino acids. The CDR3 is CASSGYWGRRNSPLHF. The DNA for the CDR3 is TGTGCCAGCAGTGGATATTGGGGGCGAAGGAATTCACCCCTCCACTTT.

This clone was seen a single time. The chain carries TRBV7-8 and TRBJ2-3, with D possibly being TRBD2 (5 bases). Germline loops: CDR1 SGHVS, CDR2 FQNEAQ. The CDR3 length is 17 residues. The V and J ends lost 4 bases and 3 bases respectively, with 20 bases between them. For the CDR3, the DNA is TGTGCCAGCAGCTACACGCCTCCTAGGGAGATTACAGATACGCAGTATTTT. Protein: CASSYTPPREITDTQYF.

The chain couples TRBV12-3 or TRBV12-4 to TRBJ1-1; D uncertain. Trimming stripped 5 bases from V and 4 bases from J, with 8 bases between. This CDR3 spans 12 amino acids. CDR3 protein: CASSLTRTEAFF. The CDR3 nucleotides are TGTGCCAGCAGTCTAACGCGCACTGAAGCTTTCTTT.

V is TRBV6-5 and J is TRBJ2-1, with D perhaps matching TRBD2 (5 bases). The V end was cut by 2 bases, the J end by 8 bases, with 13 bases between. Germline assignment: CDR1 MNHEY and CDR2 SVGAGI. The CDR3 extends over 14 amino acids. Written as DNA, the CDR3 is TGTGCCAGCAGTTACGAGGCGGGCTTAGATGAGCAGTTCTTC. Encoded protein: CASSYEAGLDEQFF.

The chain couples TRBV19 to TRBJ2-5; possibly TRBD2 for D (7 bases). The CDR3 totals 14 residues. Trimming shortened V by 6 bases and J by 3 bases, and 14 bases separated the two germline ends. CDR1 is LNHDA, CDR2 SQIVND, per germline (reference sequence). The CDR3 loop reads CASSQTGGEETQYF. The CDR3 nucleotides read TGTGCCAGTAGCCAAACGGGGGGCGAAGAGACCCAGTACTTC. The variable domain in full, with the rest retrieved from reference TRBV19 and TRBJ2-5, is DGGITQSPKYLFRKEGQNVTLSCEQNLNHDAMYWYRQDPGQGLRLIYYSQIVNDFQKGDIAEGYSVSREKKESFPLTVTSAQKNPTAFYLCASSQTGGEETQYFGPGTRLLVL.

This clone has only one observation. The chain has TRBV7-9 and TRBJ2-3, with D tentatively TRBD2 (5 bases). The length of the CDR3 is 17 residues. CDR1 and CDR2 from the germline V gene are SEHNR and FQNEAQ (reference sequence). V shed 5 bases and J shed 1 base, with 19 bases lying between them. The CDR3 sequence: CASSAEWEFRGTDTQYF. The CDR3 DNA reads TGTGCCAGCAGCGCAGAGTGGGAGTTTCGAGGCACAGATACGCAGTATTTT.

The rearrangement joins TRBV5-1 to TRBJ1-2, with TRBD1 identical over 8 bases. V gave up 7 bases and J gave up 8 bases; unmatched junction bases: 7. The CDR3 runs to 12 residues. Germline V gene lookup returns CDR1 SGHRS and CDR2 YFSETQ. The CDR3 DNA follows: TGCGCCAGCTCTCAGGGGGCGGGAGGCTACACCTTC. Amino acid sequence: CASSQGAGGYTF.

The chain is built from TRBV5-5 and TRBJ1-1; D call uncertain. In germline, CDR1 is SGHKS, CDR2 YYEKEE (reference sequence). Trimming pared 1 base from V and 10 bases from J, leaving 11 bases between. The CDR3 sequence is 12 residues long. CDR3 sequence (DNA): TGTGCCAGCAGCTTGCCCCCCGGGGTAGCTTTCTTT. It translates to CASSLPPGVAFF.

J is TRBJ2-6 and V is TRBV5-1; 9 bases map to TRBD1. From germline, CDR1 is SGHRS and CDR2 YFSETQ. After removal of 2 bases from V and 4 bases from J, the junction contained 1 base not matched to a gene. This CDR3 is built from 15 residues. CDR3 DNA sequence: TGCGCCAGCAGCTTACAGGGGGCCGGGGCCAACGTCCTGACTTTC. The encoded protein is CASSLQGAGANVLTF. The full variable domain, its missing parts supplied by reference TRBV5-1 and TRBJ2-6, is KAGVTQTPRYLIKTRGQQVTLSCSPISGHRSVSWYQQTPGQGLQFLFEYFSETQRNKGNFPGRFSGRQFSNSRSEMNVSTLELGDSALYLCASSLQGAGANVLTFGAGSRLTVL.

The chain is built from TRBV3-1 (or the pseudogene TRBV3-2) and TRBJ2-7; the match to TRBD2 covers 8 bases. J gave up 2 bases and V 0 bases, and 9 bases lay outside the gene matches. The CDR3 runs 17 residues. Germline V lookup: CDR1 LGHDT, CDR2 YNNKEL (reference sequence). The DNA for the CDR3 is TGTGCCAGCAGCCAAGATCTAGCTAGCGGGCTAACCTACGAGCAGTACTTC. Amino acid sequence: CASSQDLASGLTYEQYF.

This clone was observed a handful of times. This chain connects TRBV2 to TRBJ2-1; 10 nucleotides align to TRBD2. This CDR3 is built from 17 residues. Germline V CDR1 and CDR2: SNHLY, FYNNEI. Germline trimming cut 5 bases from V and 4 bases from J; bases unmatched to any gene: 11. The CDR3 bases are TGTGCCAGCAGTTACTCTGGGCTAGCGGGGGTGTACAATGAGCAGTTCTTC. It codes for CASSYSGLAGVYNEQFF.

The rearrangement joins TRBV4-1 to TRBJ1-3; no reliable D call. Per germline, CDR1 MGHRA and CDR2 YSYEKL. The CDR3 has 17 residues. The V end lost 3 bases, the J end lost 4 bases, and 19 bases lay between the germline ends. Written as DNA, the CDR3 is TGCGCCAGCAGCCACGGGAACGGCGTAGTGGTCGGAAACACCATATATTTT. Its translation is CASSHGNGVVVGNTIYF.

The chain carries TRBV5-1 and TRBJ2-5, with D tentatively TRBD1 (6 bases). Trimming removed 3 bases at V and 4 bases at J, with 19 bases between. The germline gives CDR1 SGHRS, CDR2 YFSETQ. The CDR3 is made up of 16 amino acids. The CDR3 bases are TGCGCCAGCAGCTCACAGATGGACAGTGGAAGAGAGACCCAGTACTTC. This translates into CASSSQMDSGRETQYF.

This rearrangement joins TRBV19 to TRBJ1-5, with a weak D call TRBD1 (6 bases). The CDR3 length is 13 residues. The V gene lost 8 bases and the J gene lost 6 bases, with 14 bases spanning the gap. Germline-derived CDR1 and CDR2 are LNHDA and SQIVND (reference sequence). CDR3 protein: CASLGRGAQPQHF. As DNA, the CDR3 is TGTGCCAGTCTGGGCAGGGGCGCTCAGCCCCAGCATTTT.

CDR3: CSVEKGHEAFF. In nucleotides, the CDR3 is TGCAGCGTTGAGAAGGGGCATGAAGCTTTCTTT. J is TRBJ1-1 and V is TRBV29-1; tentative D call: TRBD1 (5 bases). V lost 3 bases, J lost 7 bases, and 9 bases lay in between. CDR1 is SQVTM and CDR2 is ANQGSEA in the germline V gene. This CDR3 region has 11 residues.